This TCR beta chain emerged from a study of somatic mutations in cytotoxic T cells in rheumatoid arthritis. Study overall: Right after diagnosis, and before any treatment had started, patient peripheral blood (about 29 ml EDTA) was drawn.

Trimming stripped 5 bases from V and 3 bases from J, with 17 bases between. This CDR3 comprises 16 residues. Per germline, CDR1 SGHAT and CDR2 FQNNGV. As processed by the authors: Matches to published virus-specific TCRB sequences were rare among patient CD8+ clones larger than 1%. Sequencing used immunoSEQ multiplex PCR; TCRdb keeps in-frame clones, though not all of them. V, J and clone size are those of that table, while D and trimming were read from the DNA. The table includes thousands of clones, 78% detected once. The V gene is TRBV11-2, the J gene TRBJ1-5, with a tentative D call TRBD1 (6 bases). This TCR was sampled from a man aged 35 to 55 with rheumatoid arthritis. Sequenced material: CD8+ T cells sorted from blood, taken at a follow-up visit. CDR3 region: CASSQQTGLANQPQHF. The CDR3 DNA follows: TGTGCCAGCAGCCAACAGACAGGCCTCGCCAATCAGCCCCAGCATTTT. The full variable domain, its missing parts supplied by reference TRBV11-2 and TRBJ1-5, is EAGVAQSPRYKIIEKRQSVAFWCNPISGHATLYWYQQILGQGPKLLIQFQNNGVVDDSQLPKDRFSAERLKGVDSTLKIQPAKLEDSAVYLCASSQQTGLANQPQHFGDGTRLSIL.